Listed here are 10 T cell receptor beta chains from one sample, sequenced in a study of OX40 agonist ivuxolimab in advanced cancers. Assay used: immunoSEQ multiplex PCR; TCRdb lists only in-frame clones, some missing. The table includes approximately 17,000 clones, 70% to 90% detected once. Material: CD4+ or CD8+ T cells sorted from blood, obtained in a trial of the OX40 agonist ivuxolimab. Every receptor here comes from an adult with an advanced solid tumor such as melanoma, head and neck, liver or kidney cancer.

V gene TRBV2 combines with J gene TRBJ2-1, with TRBD2 matching 13 bases. The CDR3 loop spans 16 amino acids. V was clipped by 5 bases and J by 5 bases; unmatched bases: 6. Germline assignment: CDR1 SNHLY and CDR2 FYNNEI. In DNA form, the CDR3 reads TGTGCCAGCAGTTTTGAGGGGACTAGCGGGAACAATGAGCAGTTCTTC. Its protein product is CASSFEGTSGNNEQFF.

There are a few counts of this clone. The chain carries TRBV6-5 and TRBJ2-2; D ambiguous. Germline V gives CDR1 MNHEY, CDR2 SVGAGI. V was clipped by 2 bases and J by 7 bases, with 8 bases between them. The CDR3 runs to 13 residues. The CDR3 region has the DNA TGTGCCAGCAGTTACGCCCTTCACGGGGAGCTGTTTTTT. It codes for CASSYALHGELFF.

Remarks on this clone: It differs at one base from a far larger clone, so likely a read error. The gene calls are TRBV2 and TRBJ1-3, with D perhaps matching TRBD1 (5 bases). Germline CDR1 SNHLY, CDR2 FYNNEI. Trimming removed 3 bases from V and 4 bases from J, with 13 bases in between. This CDR3 is 15 amino acids long. CDR3 residues: CASSEEEAGGNTIYF. CDR3 nucleotides: TGTGCCAGCAGTGAGGAGGAGGCAGGGGGAAACACCATATATTTT.

With respect to this clone: This specimen includes other DNA sequences encoding the same CDR3. The J gene is TRBJ1-2, the V gene TRBV28, with 10 bases aligning to TRBD1. Germline V gives CDR1 MDHEN, CDR2 SYDVKM. This CDR3 region has 15 residues. V trimming: 5 bases; J trimming: 8 bases; junction bases outside the gene matches: 11. The CDR3: CASSILRQGADGYTF. The CDR3 DNA reads as TGTGCCAGCAGTATCCTTCGACAGGGGGCTGACGGCTACACCTTC.

The DNA of the CDR3 is TGTGCCAGCCGGACCTCGAGCTCCTACAATGAGCAGTTCTTC. It yields the protein CASRTSSSYNEQFF. The chain carries TRBV7-8 and TRBJ2-1; the D is unclear. Between the trimmed V and J ends, which lost 8 bases and 0 bases, there was a span of 11 bases. Germline lookup yields CDR1 SGHVS and CDR2 FQNEAQ. The CDR3 totals 14 residues.

The rearrangement joins TRBV4-1 to TRBJ2-3, with D maybe TRBD2 (5 bases). The CDR3 is made up of 16 amino acids. Germline CDR1 MGHRA, CDR2 YSYEKL. Trimming took 3 bases from V and 4 from J, leaving 17 bases between them. This chain's CDR3 is CASSHLPGSTADTQYF. The CDR3 DNA follows: TGCGCCAGCAGCCATCTGCCGGGAAGCACCGCAGATACGCAGTATTTT.

This sequence joins TRBV13 and TRBJ2-7; no firm D call. The CDR3 has 14 residues. Trimming pared 1 base from V and 0 bases from J, leaving 7 bases between. Germline loops: CDR1 PRHDT, CDR2 FYEKMQ (reference sequence). CDR3 protein: CASSLEQISYEQYF. Written as DNA, the CDR3 is TGTGCCAGCAGCTTAGAGCAGATCTCCTACGAGCAGTACTTC.

The V gene is TRBV9, the J gene TRBJ2-1; D is perhaps TRBD1 (5 bases). Trimming removed 3 bases at V and 6 bases at J, with 16 bases between. The CDR3 has 15 amino acids. Germline V gives CDR1 SGDLS, CDR2 YYNGEE. The CDR3 protein is CASSGGRQPFNEQFF. CDR3 bases: TGTGCCAGCAGCGGGGGCCGACAACCCTTCAATGAGCAGTTCTTC.

This clone was counted once. The rearrangement uses TRBV30 and TRBJ2-1; a possible D gene is TRBD2 (7 bases). Germline CDR1 is GTSNPN and CDR2 is SVGIG (reference sequence). The CDR3 is made up of 11 amino acids. Deletions cut 8 bases from V and 7 bases from J, with 12 bases between. In DNA, the CDR3 is TGTGCCCTCCGGGGGGCAAATGAGCAGTTCTTC. Protein: CALRGANEQFF.

This rearrangement joins TRBV7-9 to TRBJ2-7; no definite D call. Germline V CDR1 and CDR2: SEHNR, FQNEAQ (reference sequence). This CDR3 is built from 12 residues. Trimming shortened V by 1 base and J by 6 bases, and 7 bases separated the two germline ends. CDR3 DNA sequence: TGTGCCAGCAGCTTAGAAGGTCCCGAGCAGTACTTC. This codes for CASSLEGPEQYF.